This is a list of T cell receptor beta chains from one sample in a study of blood T cell repertoires in COVID-19. Clones were read by immunoSEQ multiplex PCR, and TCRdb kept only the in-frame ones, dropping some. The data show around 300,000 clones, about 89% seen once. Material: PBMCs or T cells enriched from blood (not recorded which). These receptors all come from a woman under 30 who had recovered from COVID-19. Each CDR3 is given with its conserved first and last residue. A D gene is named only where the DNA matches it firmly. Where a row states a size, it is once, few, many or the class of an expanded clone; other rows omit it.

NA	TRBD2	15	TRBV2	TRBJ2-1	TGTGCCAGCAGTGGGACTAGCGGGGGCTACAATGAGCAGTTCTTC	CASSGTSGGYNEQFF
NA	TRBD2	15	TRBV19	TRBJ2-7	TGTGCCAGTAGTATTTTTAGCGGGACCTCTAACGAGCAGTACTTC	CASSIFSGTSNEQYF
NA	NA	13	TRBV11-2	TRBJ1-1	TGTGCCAGCAACCCAGCGGGGGGGGGTGAAGCTTTCTTT	CASNPAGGGEAFF
NA	NA	14	TRBV7-3	TRBJ2-1	TGTGCCAGCAGCTTAGGGGCAGGGGAAGATGAGCAGTTCTTC	CASSLGAGEDEQFF
few	NA	15	TRBV4-1	TRBJ2-2	TGCGCCAGCAGCCAAGAACCACTTGCTGCCGGGGAGCTGTTTTTT	CASSQEPLAAGELFF
NA	NA	15	TRBV3-1/TRBV3-2	TRBJ1-2	TGTGCCAGCAGCCAATACGGGGGGGATAACTATGGCTACACCTTC	CASSQYGGDNYGYTF
NA	NA	14	TRBV3-1/TRBV3-2	TRBJ2-5	TGTGCCAGCAGCCAAGCCCGAAGGAGGGAGACCCAGTACTTC	CASSQARRRETQYF
NA	NA	15	TRBV7-7	TRBJ2-2	TGTGCCAGCAGCTTAGGAGACAAGAACACCGGGGAGCTGTTTTTT	CASSLGDKNTGELFF
NA	NA	12	TRBV15	TRBJ1-5	TGTGCCACCAGCAGATCAGGTTTGCCCCAGCATTTT	CATSRSGLPQHF
NA	NA	14	TRBV6-2/TRBV6-3	TRBJ2-7	TGTGCCAGCAGTAACGCTAGCGTCCCCTACGAGCAGTACTTC	CASSNASVPYEQYF
NA	TRBD1	14	TRBV5-1	TRBJ1-2	TGCGCCAGCAGCCAACCGGGACAGCCCTATGGCTACACCTTC	CASSQPGQPYGYTF
NA	NA	16	TRBV21-1	TRBJ1-2	TGTGCCAGCAGCATCGACCGACAGGGAACCAACTATGGCTACACCTTC	CASSIDRQGTNYGYTF
NA	NA	18	TRBV6-4	TRBJ1-6	TGTGCCAGCAGTGGGGGCAGGGCACCTAGCTCCTATAATTCACCCCTCCACTTT	CASSGGRAPSSYNSPLHF
NA	TRBD2	17	TRBV3-1/TRBV3-2	TRBJ2-1	TGTGCCAGCAGCCAAGATTTAGCGGGGGTCTCCTACAATGAGCAGTTCTTC	CASSQDLAGVSYNEQFF
NA	NA	14	TRBV29-1	TRBJ2-2	TGCAGCGTTGTGACTGCCACGAACACCGGGGAGCTGTTTTTT	CSVVTATNTGELFF
NA	NA	14	TRBV9	TRBJ1-1	TGTGCCAGCAGCGGGACAGCGTTGAACACTGAAGCTTTCTTT	CASSGTALNTEAFF
few	TRBD2	15	TRBV7-2	TRBJ2-7	TGTGCCAGCAGATCTACTAGCGGGGGTACCTACGAGCAGTACTTC	CASRSTSGGTYEQYF
NA	NA	16	TRBV3-1/TRBV3-2	TRBJ1-2	TGTGCCAGCAGCAAAAATCCGGGACAAATAGACTATGGCTACACCTTC	CASSKNPGQIDYGYTF
NA	TRBD1	14	TRBV9	TRBJ1-5	TGTGCCAGCAGCGTAGGGACAGGGGATCAGCCCCAGCATTTT	CASSVGTGDQPQHF
NA	NA	15	TRBV6-5	TRBJ2-5	TGTGCCAGCAGTTATGCCTACCCTGCGGCAGAGACCCAGTACTTC	CASSYAYPAAETQYF
NA	NA	14	TRBV27	TRBJ2-7	TGTGCCAGCAGTTTGGGGGCCCACTCCTACGAGCAGTACTTC	CASSLGAHSYEQYF
few	TRBD2	15	TRBV15	TRBJ2-3	TGTGCCACCAGCAGGACTAGCGGGGACACAGATACGCAGTATTTT	CATSRTSGDTDTQYF
once	TRBD1	14	TRBV28	TRBJ2-7	TGTGCCAGCAGTTTGGGCCAGGGGGCGGACGAGCAGTACTTC	CASSLGQGADEQYF
NA	NA	13	TRBV11-3	TRBJ2-1	TGTGCCAGCAGCTTGGGGCCGGACAATGAGCAGTTCTTC	CASSLGPDNEQFF
once	TRBD2	15	TRBV27	TRBJ2-7	TGTGCCAGCAGTTTAGTTGGCGGGAGCTTGTACGAGCAGTACTTC	CASSLVGGSLYEQYF
few	NA	16	TRBV7-2	TRBJ2-7	TGTGCCAGCAGCCCATCGACTAACCTTCGGTCCTACGAGCAGTACTTC	CASSPSTNLRSYEQYF